This TCR beta chain was profiled in a study of shared clonotypes between healthy human individuals. The overall study: CD4 naive and memory got three plates each, CD8 naive two, CD8 memory one. Findings of the study overall: As a rule, naive subsets had a larger estimated richness than memory subsets.

On this clone: Its antigen is as yet unknown.

The naive CD8 subset, CD45RO-negative cells positively selected for CCR7, excluded terminally differentiated effector memory CD45RA+ cells. CDR3 length: 16 residues. After removal of 4 bases from V and 1 base from J, the junction contained 6 bases not matched to a gene. Germline V gene lookup returns CDR1 SGHRS and CDR2 YFSETQ. TCRdb's copy holds only in-frame clones and misses some; the assay was immunoSEQ multiplex PCR. The sample contains hundreds of thousands of clones, approximately 92% of which appear only once. Sequenced sample: naive CD8+ T cells sorted from blood. The chain employs TRBV5-1 and TRBJ1-3, with 9 bases lining up with TRBD1. The receptor's source is a man aged 25-40 years in good health. This CDR3 reads CASSGGTGLSGNTIYF. The CDR3 DNA reads TGCGCCAGCAGCGGCGGGACAGGGCTATCTGGAAACACCATATATTTT.